One T cell receptor beta chain is described in this entry. The data derive from a study of blood T cell repertoires in COVID-19. As for the study in general: The United States, Italy and Spain supplied acute and convalescent COVID-19 samples. Nucleic acid was either cDNA or gDNA, and it came from T cells, B-cell-depleted T cells, or PBMCs.

Self-reported history from a screening survey and questionnaire set each donor's cohort. Study processing details: Amplifying reference gene primers gave estimates of nucleated cell counts. Clones were read by immunoSEQ multiplex PCR, and TCRdb kept only the in-frame ones, dropping some. For V, J and clone size, that table is used; D and trimming come from the DNA. The table records about 400,000 clones, approximately 88% of them present only once. The CDR3 covers 14 residues. The germline V and J ends were trimmed by 6 bases and 7 bases, with 13 bases remaining between them. The germline V gene has CDR1 MNHEY and CDR2 SVGAGI.

What was sequenced was PBMCs or T cells enriched from blood (not recorded which). The chain uses TRBV6-5 and TRBJ1-6; D is possibly TRBD1 (6 bases). The clonotype was recovered from a woman between 40 and 50 years old with acute COVID-19. The CDR3, as DNA: TGTGCCAGCAGCCGGACAGCCGAAAATTCACCCCTCCACTTT. Translation: CASSRTAENSPLHF.